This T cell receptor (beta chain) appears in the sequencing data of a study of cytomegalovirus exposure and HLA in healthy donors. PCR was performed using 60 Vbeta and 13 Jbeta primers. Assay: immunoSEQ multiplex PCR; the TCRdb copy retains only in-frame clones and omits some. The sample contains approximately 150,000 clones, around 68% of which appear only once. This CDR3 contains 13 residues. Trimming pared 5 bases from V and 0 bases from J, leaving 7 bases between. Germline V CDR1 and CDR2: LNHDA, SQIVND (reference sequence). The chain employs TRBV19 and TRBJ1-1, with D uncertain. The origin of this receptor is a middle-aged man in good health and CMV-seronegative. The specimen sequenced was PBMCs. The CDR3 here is CASSSRLNTEAFF. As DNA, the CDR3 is TGTGCCAGTAGTTCCAGGTTGAACACTGAAGCTTTCTTT.